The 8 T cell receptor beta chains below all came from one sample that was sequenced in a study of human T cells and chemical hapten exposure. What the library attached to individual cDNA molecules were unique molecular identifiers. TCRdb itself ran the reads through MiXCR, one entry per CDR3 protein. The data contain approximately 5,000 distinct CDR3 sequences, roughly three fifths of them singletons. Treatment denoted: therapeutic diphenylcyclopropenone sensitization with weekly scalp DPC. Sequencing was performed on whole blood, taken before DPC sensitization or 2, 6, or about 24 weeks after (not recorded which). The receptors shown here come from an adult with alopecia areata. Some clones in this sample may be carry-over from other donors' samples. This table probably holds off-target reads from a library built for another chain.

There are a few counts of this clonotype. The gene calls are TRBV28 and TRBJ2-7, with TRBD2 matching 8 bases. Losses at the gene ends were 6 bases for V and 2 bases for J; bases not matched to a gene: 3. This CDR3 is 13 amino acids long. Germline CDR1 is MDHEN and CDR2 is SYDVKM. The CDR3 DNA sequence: TGTGCCAGCAGCAGGACTAGCCCCTACGAGCAGTACTTC. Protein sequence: CASSRTSPYEQYF.

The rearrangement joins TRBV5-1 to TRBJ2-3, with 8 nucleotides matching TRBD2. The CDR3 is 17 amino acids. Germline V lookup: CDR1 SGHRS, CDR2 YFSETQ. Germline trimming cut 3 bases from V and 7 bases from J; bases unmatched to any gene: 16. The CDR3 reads CASSSTSSGSPVHTQYF. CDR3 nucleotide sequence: TGCGCCAGCAGCTCTACTTCGAGCGGGAGCCCAGTTCATACGCAGTATTTT. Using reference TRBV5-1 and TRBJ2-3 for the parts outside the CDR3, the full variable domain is KAGVTQTPRYLIKTRGQQVTLSCSPISGHRSVSWYQQTPGQGLQFLFEYFSETQRNKGNFPGRFSGRQFSNSRSEMNVSTLELGDSALYLCASSSTSSGSPVHTQYFGPGTRLTVL.

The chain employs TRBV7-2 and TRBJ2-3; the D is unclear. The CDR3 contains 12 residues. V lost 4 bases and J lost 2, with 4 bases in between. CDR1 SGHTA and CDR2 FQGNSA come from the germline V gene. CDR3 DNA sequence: TGTGCCAGCAGCTCTTACACAGATACGCAGTATTTT. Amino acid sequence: CASSSYTDTQYF. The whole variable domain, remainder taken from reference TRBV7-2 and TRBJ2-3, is GAGVSQSPSNKVTEKGKDVELRCDPISGHTALYWYRQSLGQGLEFLIYFQGNSAPDKSGLPSDRFSAERTGGSVSTLTIQRTQQEDSAVYLCASSSYTDTQYFGPGTRLTVL.

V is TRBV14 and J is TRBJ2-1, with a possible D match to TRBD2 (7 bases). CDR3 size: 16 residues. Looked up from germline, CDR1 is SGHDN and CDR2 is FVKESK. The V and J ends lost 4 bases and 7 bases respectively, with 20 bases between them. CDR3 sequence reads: CASSLGGSGAQNEQFF. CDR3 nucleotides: TGTGCCAGCAGCCTGGGGGGCAGCGGGGCGCAGAATGAGCAGTTCTTC.

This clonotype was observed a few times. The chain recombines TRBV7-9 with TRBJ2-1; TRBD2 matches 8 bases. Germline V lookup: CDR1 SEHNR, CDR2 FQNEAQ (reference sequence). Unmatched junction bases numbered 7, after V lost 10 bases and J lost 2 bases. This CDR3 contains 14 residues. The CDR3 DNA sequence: TGTGCCATCAAAGCGGGAGTTACCTACAATGAGCAGTTCTTC. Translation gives CAIKAGVTYNEQFF.

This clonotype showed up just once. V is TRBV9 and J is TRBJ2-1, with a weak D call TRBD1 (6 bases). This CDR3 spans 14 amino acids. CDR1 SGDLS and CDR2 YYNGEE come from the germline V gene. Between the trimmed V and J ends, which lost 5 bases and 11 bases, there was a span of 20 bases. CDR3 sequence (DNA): TGTGCCAGCAGTAGCACTCGGACAGCTAATCAGCAGTTCTTC. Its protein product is CASSSTRTANQQFF.

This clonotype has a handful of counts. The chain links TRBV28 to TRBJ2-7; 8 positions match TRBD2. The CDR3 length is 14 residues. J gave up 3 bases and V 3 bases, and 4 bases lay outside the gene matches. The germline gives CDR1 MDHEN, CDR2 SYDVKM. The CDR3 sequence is CASSLAGGDYEQYF. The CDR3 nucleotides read TGTGCCAGCAGTTTGGCGGGGGGAGACTACGAGCAGTACTTC.

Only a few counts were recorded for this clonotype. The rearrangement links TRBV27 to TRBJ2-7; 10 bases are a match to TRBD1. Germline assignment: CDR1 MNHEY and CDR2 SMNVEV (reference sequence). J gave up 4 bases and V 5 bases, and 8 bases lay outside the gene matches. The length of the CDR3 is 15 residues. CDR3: CASSAVGTGAYEQYF. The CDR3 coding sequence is TGTGCCAGCAGTGCTGTCGGGACAGGGGCTTACGAGCAGTACTTC.